This passage covers 30 T cell receptor beta chains from one sample sequenced in a study of blood T cells in healthy people across ages. Sample-barcoded 5' priming and a J-beta primer mix drove a second PCR of 7 to 11 cycles. TCRdb re-derived calls from the 5' RACE reads in MiXCR, one entry per CDR3 protein. The table has around 710,000 distinct CDR3 sequences, roughly 44% seen once. Sequenced: blood. The receptors stem from a woman aged 55-75 years in good health.

V is TRBV20-1 and J is TRBJ1-5; the match to TRBD1 covers 10 bases. V trimming: 0 bases; J trimming: 6 bases; junction bases outside the gene matches: 2. The CDR3 runs to 14 residues. The germline V gene encodes CDR1 DFQATT and CDR2 SNEGSKA (reference sequence). DNA of the CDR3: TGCAGTGCTAGAGACGGGACAGGGGTTCAGCCCCAGCATTTT. It is translated as CSARDGTGVQPQHF.

The chain joins TRBV5-1 to TRBJ2-1, with a tentative D call TRBD1 (6 bases). Trimming took 2 bases from V and 6 from J, leaving 9 bases between them. CDR3 size: 13 residues. Germline V gene data show CDR1 as SGHRS and CDR2 as YFSETQ. For the CDR3, the DNA is TGCGCCAGCAGCTTACAGGGATCCAATGAGCAGTTCTTC. Protein product: CASSLQGSNEQFF.

The V gene is TRBV27, the J gene TRBJ2-5; D perhaps matches TRBD1 (5 bases). Trimming pared 2 bases from V and 5 bases from J, leaving 15 bases between. The CDR3 covers 15 residues. Germline V gene lookup returns CDR1 MNHEY and CDR2 SMNVEV (reference sequence). The CDR3: CASSLVAGKWETQYF. The CDR3 DNA sequence: TGTGCCAGCAGTTTAGTGGCAGGGAAATGGGAGACCCAGTACTTC.

The rearrangement links TRBV6-2 or TRBV6-3 to TRBJ2-7; D is undetermined. With 6 bases removed from V and 2 bases from J, the gap between germline ends came to 20 bases. CDR1 is MNHEY and CDR2 is SVGEGT in the germline V gene. This CDR3 spans 16 amino acids. CDR3 protein: CASRQTWQDLPYEQYF. The CDR3 nucleotides are TGTGCCAGCAGACAAACATGGCAGGACCTACCCTACGAGCAGTACTTC.

A word on this clonotype: One junction end disagrees with the germline gene, perhaps due to a read error. V and J are TRBV14 and TRBJ1-2, with TRBD1 identical over 8 bases. The CDR3 spans 16 residues. Germline V gene data show CDR1 as SGHDN and CDR2 as FVKESK. The CDR3 bases are TGTACCAGCAGCCAAGATAGGGGACAGGCTCCCTATGGCTACACCTTC. It encodes CTSSQDRGQAPYGYTF.

Concerning this clonotype: One junction end does not reproduce the germline sequence, and a read error may be involved. The gene calls are TRBV5-1 and TRBJ2-1; D gene ambiguous. This CDR3 is 14 amino acids long. Germline values: CDR1 SGHRS, CDR2 YFSETQ. The CDR3 sequence: CASSPGVDHNKQFF. The CDR3 nucleotides read TGCGCCAGCAGCCCCGGAGTCGATCACAATAAGCAGTTCTTC.

As regards this clonotype: This could be a read error, since a much larger clone is one nucleotide away. This chain connects TRBV7-2 to TRBJ2-5; 13 bases fit TRBD2. The DNA end favors TRBJ2-1, so the J call may be wrong. Germline-derived CDR1 and CDR2 are SGHTA and FQGNSA. The CDR3 totals 16 residues. CDR3 protein: CASSPGLAGNQETQFF. The CDR3 DNA is TGTGCCAGCAGCCCGGGACTAGCGGGAAATCAAGAGACCCAGTTCTTC.

To note about this clonotype: This sequence may be a read error, since a much larger clone differs from it by one base. The chain employs TRBV7-8 and TRBJ1-1; 7 nucleotides match TRBD1. The V segment lost 5 bases and the J segment 4 bases; nucleotides outside the gene matches: 4. The CDR3 has 13 amino acids. Germline-derived CDR1 and CDR2 are SGHVS and FQNEAQ. CDR3 residues: CASSQPGGTEAFF. The CDR3 nucleotides read TGTGCCAGCAGCCAACCAGGGGGCACTGAAGCTTTCTTT.

The chain links TRBV18 to TRBJ2-1, with 9 bases aligning to TRBD1. Germline CDR1 reads KGHSH; CDR2 reads LQKENI. J lost 13 bases, V lost 6 bases, and 7 bases had no gene match. This CDR3 has 12 amino acids. CDR3 sequence (DNA): TGTGCCAGCTCCGGGACAGGGAAGACCCAGTTCTTC. Protein: CASSGTGKTQFF.

The chain couples TRBV29-1 to TRBJ1-2; possibly TRBD1 for D (6 bases). Germline loops: CDR1 SQVTM, CDR2 ANQGSEA. V shed 4 bases and J shed 2 bases, with 14 bases lying between them. The CDR3 runs to 14 residues. The CDR3 nucleotides are TGCAGCGTTGTTGGAGGGCAGGGGAACTATGGCTACACCTTC. As protein: CSVVGGQGNYGYTF.

This clonotype appeared a single time. The junction and the germline gene differ at one end; a read error may be behind it. The V call is TRBV10-3, the J call TRBJ1-1; D call uncertain. This CDR3 has 14 residues. Germline CDR1 and CDR2: ENHRY and SYGVKD. CDR3 sequence: CAISESGGGTEAFF. The CDR3 coding sequence is TGTGCCATTAGTGAGTCAGGTGGCGGGACTGAAGCTTTCTTT.

This clonotype was recorded a few times. Written as DNA, the CDR3 is TGTGCCAGCAGTAGCGGGAGGGCCTGGGAGACCCAGTACTTC. Its translation is CASSSGRAWETQYF. This chain links TRBV6-5 with TRBJ2-5; TRBD2 agrees at 10 bases. The CDR3 is 14 amino acids. Germline CDR1 reads MNHEY; CDR2 reads SVGAGI. J was trimmed by 5 bases and V by 5 bases; bases with no gene match: 5.

V usage is TRBV11-2 and J usage is TRBJ1-4; weak D call: TRBD1 (6 bases). Trimming took off 5 bases at V and 2 bases at J, with 15 bases between the two ends. CDR1 and CDR2 (germline): SGHAT, FQNNGV. This CDR3 region has 16 residues. The CDR3 loop reads CASSPIPQGTNEKLFF. CDR3 nucleotides: TGTGCCAGCAGCCCGATACCACAGGGCACTAATGAAAAACTGTTTTTT.

CDR3 bases: TGTGCCAGCAGCGTAAGGGGGTCCATGAACACTGAAGCTTTCTTT. It is translated as CASSVRGSMNTEAFF. The V gene is TRBV9, the J gene TRBJ1-1; a weak D match, TRBD1 (6 bases). V lost 1 base and J 0 bases, leaving 10 bases between the germline ends. This CDR3 is 15 amino acids long. Germline-derived CDR1 and CDR2 are SGDLS and YYNGEE.

This clonotype appeared many times. V and J are TRBV7-9 and TRBJ2-5; D gene unclear. The CDR3 has 9 amino acids. The V end was cut by 7 bases, the J end by 9 bases, with 6 bases between. Per the germline V gene, CDR1 is SEHNR and CDR2 is FQNEAQ (reference sequence). DNA of the CDR3: TGTGCCAGCACCCGCCCCCAGTACTTC. Amino acid sequence: CASTRPQYF.

The chain combines TRBV7-2 with TRBJ2-1; 7 bases fit TRBD2. This CDR3 contains 15 residues. With V trimmed by 3 bases and J by 7 bases, 9 bases remained unmatched. CDR1 is SGHTA, CDR2 FQGNSA, per germline. The CDR3 DNA is TGTGCCAGCAGCTTTAAAACGGGAGGAGGGAATGAGCAGTTCTTC. It yields the protein CASSFKTGGGNEQFF.

The rearrangement joins TRBV10-3 to TRBJ2-2, with a possible D match to TRBD1 (5 bases). In germline, CDR1 is ENHRY, CDR2 SYGVKD. The V end lost 9 bases, the J end lost 6 bases, and 17 bases lay between the germline ends. CDR3 length: 14 amino acids. The chain's CDR3 is CAIWIGESSGELFF. Written as DNA, the CDR3 is TGTGCCATATGGATAGGGGAATCGTCCGGGGAGCTGTTTTTT.

The chain links TRBV7-3 to TRBJ2-1; weak D call: TRBD2 (6 bases). Trimming removed 8 bases at V and 13 bases at J, with 18 bases between. Germline CDR1 is SGHTA and CDR2 is FQGTGA. This CDR3 contains 12 residues. CDR3 residues: CASGPPGGTQFF. The CDR3 DNA follows: TGTGCCAGCGGACCACCTGGGGGGACCCAGTTCTTC.

The chain combines TRBV7-6 with TRBJ2-7; 8 bases align to TRBD2. The J call is doubtful: the DNA matches TRBJ2-5 better. Per the germline V gene, CDR1 is SGHVS and CDR2 is FNYEAQ. This CDR3 has 13 amino acids. CDR3 nucleotides: TGTGCCAGCAGCATGGGACTAGAAGAGACCCAGTACTTC. Protein sequence: CASSMGLEETQYF.

This clonotype was counted only a few times. The chain has TRBV10-3 and TRBJ2-5; TRBD2 matches 7 bases. The ends lost 3 bases at V and 4 bases at J; junction bases unmatched: 11. Germline CDR1 ENHRY, CDR2 SYGVKD. The CDR3 spans 16 residues. The CDR3 region is CAISEPPVERGETQYF. CDR3 DNA: TGTGCCATCAGTGAACCTCCCGTCGAGCGGGGAGAGACCCAGTACTTC.

A note on this clonotype: Germline is not matched at one junction end, which may reflect a read error. The chain is built from TRBV6-2 or TRBV6-3 and TRBJ2-2; tentatively, D is TRBD2 (5 bases). Germline CDR1 and CDR2: MNHEY and SVGEGT. The CDR3 sequence is 12 residues long. CDR3 coding DNA: TGTGCCGGCAGTTATACTAGCGGGGAGCTGTTTTTT. Its translation: CAGSYTSGELFF.

Of note for this clonotype: A read error may explain this, as a much larger clone is one base away. V is TRBV10-3 and J is TRBJ1-5; 10 bases align to TRBD1. Losses at the gene ends were 8 bases for V and 1 base for J; bases not matched to a gene: 5. This CDR3 is built from 15 residues. Per the germline V gene, CDR1 is ENHRY and CDR2 is SYGVKD. CDR3 in DNA: TGTGCCATCGGTCCGGGACAGGGGAGCAATCAGCCCCAGCATTTT. Its translation is CAIGPGQGSNQPQHF.

This clonotype was seen more than once but under ten times. A much larger clone sits a single nucleotide away, making a read error possible. The V gene is TRBV4-3, the J gene TRBJ2-2, with D maybe TRBD1 (5 bases). This CDR3 comprises 13 residues. Per germline, CDR1 LGHNA and CDR2 YSLEER. The V gene lost 8 bases and the J gene lost 2 bases, with 9 bases spanning the gap. The CDR3 sequence is CASATDNTGELFF. CDR3 sequence (DNA): TGCGCCAGCGCGACAGATAACACCGGGGAGCTGTTTTTT.

This clonotype was observed a handful of times. This chain links TRBV11-3 with TRBJ2-6; possibly TRBD2 for D (7 bases). Germline CDR1 SGHNT, CDR2 YENEEA. V lost 5 bases and J 4 bases, leaving 15 bases between the germline ends. The CDR3 spans 16 residues. This chain's CDR3 is CASSPTGGLGANVLTF. The DNA of the CDR3 is TGTGCCAGCAGCCCTACCGGGGGGCTGGGGGCCAACGTCCTGACTTTC.

The gene calls are TRBV18 and TRBJ2-7; 8 nucleotides align to TRBD1. The CDR3 has 14 residues. Germline V CDR1 and CDR2: KGHSH, LQKENI. The ends lost 3 bases at V and 5 bases at J; junction bases unmatched: 6. The CDR3 sequence is CASSPGQVPDEQYF. The CDR3 DNA follows: TGTGCCAGCTCACCGGGACAGGTACCGGACGAGCAGTACTTC.

This chain uses TRBV6-2 or TRBV6-3 with TRBJ2-5; possible D gene TRBD1, 6 bases. This CDR3 comprises 15 residues. Trimming took off 8 bases at V and 5 bases at J, with 21 bases between the two ends. The germline CDR1 and CDR2 sequences are MNHEY and SVGEGT. The CDR3 nucleotides are TGTGCCAGCCAGAGGGGCCAGGGGAAGATCGAGACCCAGTACTTC. Its protein is CASQRGQGKIETQYF.

This clonotype has only a few counts. J is TRBJ2-1 and V is TRBV2; no firm D call. Germline V gene sequence: CDR1 SNHLY, CDR2 FYNNEI. Trimming left V 7 bases short and J 5 bases short, with 9 bases between. The CDR3 length is 12 residues. The CDR3 is CASTLQHNEQFF. CDR3 DNA: TGTGCCAGCACCTTACAGCACAATGAGCAGTTCTTC.

The chain joins TRBV20-1 to TRBJ1-5; maybe TRBD1 (6 bases). The CDR3 runs 15 residues. V shed 1 base and J shed 5 bases, with 15 bases lying between them. The V gene's germline CDR1 is DFQATT and CDR2 SNEGSKA (reference sequence). CDR3 nucleotides: TGCAGTGCTAGAGGGTTGTCAGGGGTGGATCAGCCCCAGCATTTT. Residues: CSARGLSGVDQPQHF.

This clonotype was seen a few times. V usage is TRBV20-1 and J usage is TRBJ2-7; 13 positions match TRBD2. The germline CDR1 and CDR2 sequences are DFQATT and SNEGSKA (reference sequence). V gave up 6 bases and J gave up 3 bases; unmatched junction bases: 5. The CDR3 consists of 14 residues. This CDR3 reads CSADRLAGGYEQYF. DNA of the CDR3: TGCAGTGCCGATAGACTAGCGGGAGGCTACGAGCAGTACTTC.

The V and J genes are TRBV4-2 and TRBJ2-7; 7 bases align to TRBD1. This CDR3 contains 14 residues. CDR1 is LGHNA and CDR2 is YNFKEQ in the germline V gene. V lost 0 bases and J lost 3; bases outside the gene matches: 2. The CDR3 DNA sequence: TGTGCCAGCAGCCAAGACAGGGACAGCTACGAGCAGTACTTC. It yields the protein CASSQDRDSYEQYF.